The TCR beta chain under discussion was sequenced for a study of Ad26.COV2.S vaccination and SARS-CoV-2 variants. The study's findings and limits: Substantial breadth was reported for post-vaccination spike-specific CD8+ and CD4+ T cells. The study found similar non-spike TCR breadth in vaccine and placebo recipients. Assessments of TCR breadth and depth may have underestimated the total T cell responses.

Assay: immunoSEQ multiplex PCR; the TCRdb copy retains only in-frame clones and omits some. The sample shows about 350,000 clones, around 92% of them seen only once. The V end was cut by 6 bases, the J end by 4 bases, with 19 bases between. CDR3 length: 16 residues. Germline-derived CDR1 and CDR2 are SNHLY and FYNNEI. As to this clone: What it recognizes is unknown.

This receptor was identified in a human donor who had recovered from COVID-19. The sample in question was peripheral blood, obtained after recovery from COVID-19. The chain joins TRBV2 to TRBJ1-5; D unclear. CDR3 residues: CASRAHRGRGNQPQHF. The CDR3, as DNA: TGTGCCAGCAGAGCCCACAGAGGACGCGGAAATCAGCCCCAGCATTTT.